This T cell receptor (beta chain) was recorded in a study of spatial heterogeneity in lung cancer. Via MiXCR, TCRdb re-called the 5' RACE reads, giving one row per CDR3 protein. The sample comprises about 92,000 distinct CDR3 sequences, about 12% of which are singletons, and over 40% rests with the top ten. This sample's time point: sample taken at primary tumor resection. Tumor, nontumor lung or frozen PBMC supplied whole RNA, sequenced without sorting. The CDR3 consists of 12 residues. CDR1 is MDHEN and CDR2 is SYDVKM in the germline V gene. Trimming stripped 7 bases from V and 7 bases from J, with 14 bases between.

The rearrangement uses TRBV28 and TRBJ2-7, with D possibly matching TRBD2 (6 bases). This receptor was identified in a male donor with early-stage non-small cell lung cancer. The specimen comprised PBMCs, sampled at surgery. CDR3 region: CASNSGVWEQYF. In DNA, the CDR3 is TGTGCCAGCAATTCGGGAGTATGGGAGCAGTACTTC. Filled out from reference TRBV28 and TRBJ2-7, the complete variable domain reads DVKVTQSSRYLVKRTGEKVFLECVQDMDHENMFWYRQDPGLGLRLIYFSYDVKMKEKGDIPEGYSVSREKKERFSLILESASTNQTSMYLCASNSGVWEQYFGPGTRLTVT.